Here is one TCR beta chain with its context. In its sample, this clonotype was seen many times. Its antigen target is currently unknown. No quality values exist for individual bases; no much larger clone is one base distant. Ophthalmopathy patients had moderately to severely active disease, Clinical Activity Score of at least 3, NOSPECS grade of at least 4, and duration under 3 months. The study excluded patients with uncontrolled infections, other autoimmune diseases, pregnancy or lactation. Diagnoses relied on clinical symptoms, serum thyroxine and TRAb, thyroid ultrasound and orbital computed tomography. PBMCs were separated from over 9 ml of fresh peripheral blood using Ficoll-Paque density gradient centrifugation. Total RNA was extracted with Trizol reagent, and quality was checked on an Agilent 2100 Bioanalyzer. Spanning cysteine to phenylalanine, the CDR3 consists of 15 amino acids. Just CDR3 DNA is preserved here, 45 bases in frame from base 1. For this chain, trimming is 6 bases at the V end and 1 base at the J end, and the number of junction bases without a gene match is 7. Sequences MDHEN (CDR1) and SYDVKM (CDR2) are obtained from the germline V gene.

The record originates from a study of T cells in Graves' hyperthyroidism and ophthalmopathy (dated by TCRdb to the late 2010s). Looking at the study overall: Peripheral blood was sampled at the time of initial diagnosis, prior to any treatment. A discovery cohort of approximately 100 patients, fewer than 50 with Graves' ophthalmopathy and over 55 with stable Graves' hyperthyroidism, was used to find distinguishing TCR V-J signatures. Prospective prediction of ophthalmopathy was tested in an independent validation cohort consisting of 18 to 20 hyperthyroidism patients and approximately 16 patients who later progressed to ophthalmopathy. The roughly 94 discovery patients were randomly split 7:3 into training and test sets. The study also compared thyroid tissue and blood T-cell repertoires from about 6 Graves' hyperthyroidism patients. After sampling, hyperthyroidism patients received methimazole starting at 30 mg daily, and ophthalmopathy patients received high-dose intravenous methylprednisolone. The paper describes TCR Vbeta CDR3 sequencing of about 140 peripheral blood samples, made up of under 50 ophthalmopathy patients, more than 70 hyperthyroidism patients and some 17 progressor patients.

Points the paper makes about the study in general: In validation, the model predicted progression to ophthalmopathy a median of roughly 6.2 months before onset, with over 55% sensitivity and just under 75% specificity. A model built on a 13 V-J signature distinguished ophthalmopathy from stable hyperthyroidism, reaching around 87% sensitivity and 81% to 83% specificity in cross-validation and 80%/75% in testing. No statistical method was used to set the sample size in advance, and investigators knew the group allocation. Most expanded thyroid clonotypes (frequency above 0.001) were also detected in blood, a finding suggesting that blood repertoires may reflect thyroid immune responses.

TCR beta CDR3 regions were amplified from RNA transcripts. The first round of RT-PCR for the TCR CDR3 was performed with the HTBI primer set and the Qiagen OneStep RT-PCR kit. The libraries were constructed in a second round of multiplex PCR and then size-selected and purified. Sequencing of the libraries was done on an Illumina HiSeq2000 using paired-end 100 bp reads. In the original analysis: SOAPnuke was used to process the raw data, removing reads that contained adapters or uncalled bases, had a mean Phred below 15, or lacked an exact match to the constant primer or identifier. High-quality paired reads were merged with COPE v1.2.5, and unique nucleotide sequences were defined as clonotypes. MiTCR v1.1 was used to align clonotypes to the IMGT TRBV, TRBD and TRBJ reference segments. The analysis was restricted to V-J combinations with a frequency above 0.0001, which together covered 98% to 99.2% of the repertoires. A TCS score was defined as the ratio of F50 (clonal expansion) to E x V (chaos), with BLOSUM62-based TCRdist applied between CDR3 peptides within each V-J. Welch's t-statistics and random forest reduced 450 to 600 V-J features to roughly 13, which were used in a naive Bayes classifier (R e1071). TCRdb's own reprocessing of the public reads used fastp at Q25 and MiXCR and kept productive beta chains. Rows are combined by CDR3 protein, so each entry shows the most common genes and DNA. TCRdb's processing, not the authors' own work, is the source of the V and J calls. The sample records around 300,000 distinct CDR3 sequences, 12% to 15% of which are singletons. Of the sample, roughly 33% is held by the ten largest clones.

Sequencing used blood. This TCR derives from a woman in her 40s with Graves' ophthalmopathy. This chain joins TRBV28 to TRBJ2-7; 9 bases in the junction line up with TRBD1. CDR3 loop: CASRKQGTGSYEQYF. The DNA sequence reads TGTGCCAGCAGAAAGCAGGGGACAGGGTCCTACGAGCAGTACTTC.